Described below is a single TCR beta chain sequence and its context. Its antigen is not identified. Sequencing used immunoSEQ multiplex PCR; TCRdb keeps in-frame clones, though not all of them. The sample includes approximately 23,000 clones, approximately 98% of them seen just once. The naive gate required viable CD3+CD4+ or CD3+CD8+ cells with CCR7+CD45RA+CD45RO-CD95-CD27+CD28+ phenotype. Peripheral blood was collected from the related graft donor on the marrow donation day. The entry originates in a study of T cells after posttransplantation cyclophosphamide. Study-wide points: Blood and skin or GI T cell repertoires showed limited TRB overlap.

The CDR3 loop spans 14 amino acids. The germline CDR1 and CDR2 sequences are SGHTA and FQGTGA. J lost 6 bases, V lost 1 base, and 6 bases had no gene match. This receptor was identified in a man aged 45-65 years in good health, CMV-negative, and a related stem cell transplant donor. The chain links TRBV7-3 to TRBJ2-7; 7 bases match TRBD2. The sequencing sample was made of naive CD4+ T cells sorted from PBMCs. The chain's CDR3 is CASSLRGGSPEQYF. DNA of the CDR3: TGTGCCAGCAGCTTAAGGGGAGGGTCCCCCGAGCAGTACTTC.